The clone carrying this T cell receptor beta chain has only one observation. The sample belongs to a study of blood T cell repertoires in COVID-19. Measured with immunoSEQ multiplex PCR; TCRdb has only the in-frame clones, and not every one. The data contain some 86,000 clones, over 75% of them singletons. The V gene end was trimmed by 4 bases and the J gene end by 7 bases; junction bases not matched to a gene: 5. The CDR3 length is 15 residues. The germline gives CDR1 LGHDT, CDR2 YNNKEL (reference sequence). The source material was peripheral blood. The origin of this receptor is a woman between 65 and 79 years old with acute or convalescent COVID-19. V usage is TRBV3-1 (or the pseudogene TRBV3-2) and J usage is TRBJ2-1; 12 nucleotides match TRBD1. The CDR3 DNA is TGTGCCAGCAGCCTCGGGACAGGGGGCACTAATGAGCAGTTCTTC. It is translated as CASSLGTGGTNEQFF.